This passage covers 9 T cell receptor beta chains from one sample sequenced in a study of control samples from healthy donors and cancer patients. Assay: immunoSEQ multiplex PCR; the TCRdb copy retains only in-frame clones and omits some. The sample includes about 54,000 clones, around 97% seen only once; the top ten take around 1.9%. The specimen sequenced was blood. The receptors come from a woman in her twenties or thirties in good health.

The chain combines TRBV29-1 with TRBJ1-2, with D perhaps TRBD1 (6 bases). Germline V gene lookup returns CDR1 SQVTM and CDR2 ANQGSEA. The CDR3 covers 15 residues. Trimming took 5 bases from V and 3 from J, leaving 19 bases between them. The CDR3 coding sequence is TGCAGCGTTCCCCCGGACAGCGACACTTACTATGGCTACACCTTC. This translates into CSVPPDSDTYYGYTF.

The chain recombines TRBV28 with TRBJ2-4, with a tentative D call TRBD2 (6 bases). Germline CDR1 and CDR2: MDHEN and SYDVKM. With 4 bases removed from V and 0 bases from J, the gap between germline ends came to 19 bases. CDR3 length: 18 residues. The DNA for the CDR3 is TGTGCCAGCAGTTCGGACTACCACAAGGTCCTAGCCAAAAACATTCAGTACTTC. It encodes CASSSDYHKVLAKNIQYF.

CDR3 bases: TGTGCCAGCAGTGAAGCTCCGGAGCCCCAGCATTTT. This encodes CASSEAPEPQHF. The V and J genes are TRBV2 and TRBJ1-5, with no clear D. Trimming took off 0 bases at V and 8 bases at J, with 5 bases between the two ends. CDR3 length: 12 amino acids. Germline loops: CDR1 SNHLY, CDR2 FYNNEI.

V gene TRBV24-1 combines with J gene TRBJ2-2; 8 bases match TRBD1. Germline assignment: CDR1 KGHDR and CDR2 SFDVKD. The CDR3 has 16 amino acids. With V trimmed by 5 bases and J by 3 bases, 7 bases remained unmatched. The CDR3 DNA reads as TGTGCCACCAGTGGAAGAGACAGGGGAGACACCGGGGAGCTGTTTTTT. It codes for CATSGRDRGDTGELFF.

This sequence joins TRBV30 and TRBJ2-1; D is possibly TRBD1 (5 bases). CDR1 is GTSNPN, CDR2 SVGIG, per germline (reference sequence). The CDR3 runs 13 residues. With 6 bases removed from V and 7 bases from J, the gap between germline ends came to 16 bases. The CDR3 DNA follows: TGTGCCTGCGGTCAGGGCTTGGGTAATGAGCAGTTCTTC. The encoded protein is CACGQGLGNEQFF.

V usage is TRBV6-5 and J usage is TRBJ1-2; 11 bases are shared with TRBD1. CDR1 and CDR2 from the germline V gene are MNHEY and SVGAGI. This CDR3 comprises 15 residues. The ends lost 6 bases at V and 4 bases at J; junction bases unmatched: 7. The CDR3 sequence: CASSPWTGGAYGYTF. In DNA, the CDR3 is TGTGCCAGCAGCCCGTGGACAGGGGGCGCCTATGGCTACACCTTC.

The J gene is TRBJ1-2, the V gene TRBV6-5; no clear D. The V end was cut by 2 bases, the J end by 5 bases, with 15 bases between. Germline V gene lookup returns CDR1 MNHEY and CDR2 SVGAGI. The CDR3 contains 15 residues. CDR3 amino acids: CASSYHRLTDYGYTF. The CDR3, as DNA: TGTGCCAGCAGTTACCACCGCTTGACTGATTATGGCTACACCTTC.

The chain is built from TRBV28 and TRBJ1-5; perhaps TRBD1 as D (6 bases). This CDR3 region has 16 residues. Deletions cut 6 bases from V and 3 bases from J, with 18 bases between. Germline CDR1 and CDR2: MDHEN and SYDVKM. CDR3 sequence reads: CASRRIQGWNNQPQHF. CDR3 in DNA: TGTGCCAGCAGACGAATACAGGGTTGGAACAATCAGCCCCAGCATTTT.

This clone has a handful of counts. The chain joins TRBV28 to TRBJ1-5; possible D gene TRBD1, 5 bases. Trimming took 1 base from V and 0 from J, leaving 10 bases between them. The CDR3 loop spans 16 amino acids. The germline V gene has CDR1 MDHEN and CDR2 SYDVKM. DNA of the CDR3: TGTGCCAGCAGTTTATTATCCGACAGTAGCAATCAGCCCCAGCATTTT. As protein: CASSLLSDSSNQPQHF.